These T cell receptor beta chains were read from a single sample in a study of OX40 agonist ivuxolimab in advanced cancers. The protocol was immunoSEQ multiplex PCR, while the TCRdb copy is restricted to in-frame clones and leaves out a portion. In the table there are tens of thousands of clones, about 91% of which are singletons. The sample consisted of CD4+ or CD8+ T cells sorted from blood, taken in a trial of the OX40 agonist ivuxolimab. These receptors all stem from an adult with an advanced solid tumor such as melanoma, head and neck, liver or kidney cancer. The CDR3 runs from the conserved cysteine through the conserved F or W. The order of the fields is D gene, V gene, clone size, J gene, CDR3 protein, CDR3 DNA. D genes are given only for firm matches. Some rows have no size entry. The others give once, few or many, or a class for an expanded clone.

>.|TRBV7-3|.|TRBJ2-5
CASSFRGSAGETQYF
TGTGCCAGCAGCTTTAGGGGGAGCGCCGGAGAGACCCAGTACTTC
>TRBD2|TRBV5-1|.|TRBJ2-1
CATQPGLATDNEQFF
TGCGCCACACAGCCGGGACTAGCGACCGACAATGAGCAGTTCTTC
>TRBD2|TRBV6-5|.|TRBJ2-1
CASSYVAGGYNEQFF
TGTGCCAGCAGTTACGTGGCGGGAGGGTACAATGAGCAGTTCTTC
>TRBD1|TRBV2|.|TRBJ2-7
CASSGWTGDADYEQYF
TGTGCCAGCAGTGGGTGGACAGGGGACGCCGACTACGAGCAGTACTTC
>.|TRBV5-1|once|TRBJ2-1
CASSADSASSYNEQFF
TGCGCCAGCAGCGCGGACTCGGCGAGCTCCTACAATGAGCAGTTCTTC
>.|TRBV6-5|.|TRBJ1-3
CASRPPDGSGNTIYF
TGTGCCAGCAGACCCCCGGATGGCTCTGGAAACACCATATATTTT
>.|TRBV6-1|.|TRBJ1-1
CASSERRGNTEAFF
TGTGCCAGCAGTGAAAGGCGGGGGAACACTGAAGCTTTCTTT
>TRBD2|TRBV5-1|.|TRBJ2-1
CASSSPGLAGRVDEQFF
TGCGCCAGCAGCTCGCCGGGACTAGCGGGACGGGTCGATGAGCAGTTCTTC
>.|TRBV27|.|TRBJ1-5
CASSRGDFQPQHF
TGTGCCAGCAGTCGAGGGGATTTCCAGCCCCAGCATTTT
>.|TRBV30|few|TRBJ2-7
CAWALGGYEQYF
TGTGCCTGGGCCCTGGGTGGCTACGAGCAGTACTTC
>.|TRBV2|.|TRBJ1-4
CASSEGRFGGEKLFF
TGTGCCAGCAGTGAAGGGAGGTTTGGAGGGGAAAAACTGTTTTTT
>.|TRBV6-5|few|TRBJ1-5
CASRGGNQPQHF
TGTGCCAGCAGGGGAGGCAATCAGCCCCAGCATTTT
>TRBD2|TRBV10-1|.|TRBJ2-1
CASSVSGRGNEQFF
TGCGCCAGCAGTGTTAGCGGGAGGGGCAATGAGCAGTTCTTC
>TRBD2|TRBV11-2|.|TRBJ2-1
CASSHRATSGSDNEQFF
TGTGCCAGCAGCCATAGAGCGACTAGCGGGAGTGATAATGAGCAGTTCTTC
>.|TRBV5-1|once|TRBJ2-5
CASSLGDINQETQYF
TGCGCCAGCAGCTTGGGGGACATAAACCAAGAGACCCAGTACTTC
>TRBD1|TRBV7-8|.|TRBJ2-7
CASSLVVRTGSSYEQYF
TGTGCCAGCAGCTTAGTAGTTAGGACAGGGAGCTCCTACGAGCAGTACTTC
>.|TRBV7-6|.|TRBJ2-6
CASSPSGGKVTGANVLTF
TGTGCCAGCAGCCCCTCGGGGGGCAAAGTCACCGGGGCCAACGTCCTGACTTTC
>TRBD1|TRBV19|.|TRBJ2-3
CASSNPRTGGGSDTQYF
TGTGCCAGTAGTAACCCCCGGACAGGGGGCGGGTCAGATACGCAGTATTTT
>TRBD2|TRBV29-1|.|TRBJ2-5
CSVASGLQETQYF
TGCAGCGTTGCTTCGGGACTACAAGAGACCCAGTACTTC
>.|TRBV5-4|.|TRBJ2-5
CASSRELSQETQYF
TGTGCCAGCAGCCGCGAACTTTCCCAAGAGACCCAGTACTTC
>.|TRBV6-1|once|TRBJ1-3
CASIPGRSSGNTIYF
TGTGCCAGCATCCCGGGACGGAGCTCTGGAAACACCATATATTTT
>.|TRBV7-2|.|TRBJ1-2
CASSLEDSPNYGYTF
TGTGCCAGCAGCTTAGAAGACAGTCCTAACTATGGCTACACCTTC
>.|TRBV15|.|TRBJ2-1
CATSRERLTNEQFF
TGTGCCACCAGCAGAGAACGACTAACCAATGAGCAGTTCTTC
>.|TRBV18|.|TRBJ2-1
CASSPPVGVKENEQFF
TGTGCCAGCTCACCACCGGTGGGAGTGAAAGAAAATGAGCAGTTCTTC
>TRBD1|TRBV5-4|.|TRBJ1-1
CASSLAGGPYTEAFF
TGTGCCAGCAGCTTGGCAGGGGGACCCTACACTGAAGCTTTCTTT
>TRBD2|TRBV11-2|.|TRBJ2-1
CASRRTSGATYNEQFF
TGTGCCAGCAGGAGGACTAGCGGGGCGACCTACAATGAGCAGTTCTTC
>TRBD2|TRBV5-1|.|TRBJ2-3
CASSLGIAGVGTDTQYF
TGCGCCAGCAGCTTGGGTATAGCGGGAGTTGGCACAGATACGCAGTATTTT
>TRBD2|TRBV10-3|once|TRBJ2-1
CAISETSREGNEQFF
TGTGCCATCAGTGAGACTAGTCGGGAGGGCAATGAGCAGTTCTTC
>.|TRBV15|.|TRBJ1-2
CATSRDDGTARSPKYGYTF
TGTGCCACCAGCAGAGATGATGGGACCGCCAGAAGCCCCAAATATGGCTACACCTTC
>.|TRBV6-1|.|TRBJ2-7
CASTRSGSYEQYF
TGTGCCAGCACGCGGAGTGGTTCCTACGAGCAGTACTTC
>.|TRBV7-9|.|TRBJ2-1
CASSPGTASYNEQFF
TGTGCCAGCAGCCCTGGGACGGCATCCTACAATGAGCAGTTCTTC
>TRBD1|TRBV19|once|TRBJ2-7
CASSIGLTGLDYEQYF
TGTGCCAGTAGTATAGGGTTGACAGGGCTGGACTACGAGCAGTACTTC
>TRBD1|TRBV5-4|.|TRBJ1-1
CASSLGTGFYTEAFF
TGTGCCAGCAGCTTGGGGACAGGGTTTTATACTGAAGCTTTCTTT
>TRBD1|TRBV6-1|.|TRBJ1-5
CASLRDRSGSPQHF
TGTGCCAGCCTCAGGGACAGGAGCGGTTCGCCCCAGCATTTT
>.|TRBV5-1|.|TRBJ2-4
CASSLDQGGDIQYF
TGCGCCAGCAGCTTGGATCAGGGGGGAGACATTCAGTACTTC